This entry lists 21 T cell receptor beta chains sequenced from one sample in a study of blood T cells in healthy people across ages. The use of a sample-barcoded 5' primer and a J-beta primer mix characterized a second PCR of roughly 7 to 12 cycles. TCRdb fed the 5' RACE reads into MiXCR, producing one record per CDR3 protein. The table records 720,000 or so distinct CDR3 sequences, roughly 43% of them present only once. Sequencing was performed on blood. The receptors come from a man at least 80 years old in good health.

This clonotype turned up a few times. This sequence joins TRBV30 and TRBJ2-7, with 9 nucleotides matching TRBD2. The V and J ends lost 1 base and 0 bases, in that order; junction bases with no gene match: 4. This CDR3 comprises 15 residues. CDR1 is GTSNPN, CDR2 SVGIG, per germline (reference sequence). The CDR3 DNA follows: TGTGCCTGGAGTGGGCTAGCGGGAAGCTCCTACGAGCAGTACTTC. Its protein is CAWSGLAGSSYEQYF.

The genes are TRBV10-3 and TRBJ2-5, with 8 bases that match TRBD1. Trimming cost V 4 bases and J 3 bases; bases outside gene matches: 4. Germline V gene lookup returns CDR1 ENHRY and CDR2 SYGVKD. This CDR3 is built from 14 residues. CDR3 coding DNA: TGTGCCATCAGTGGTCAGACAGGGGAAGAGACCCAGTACTTC. Protein: CAISGQTGEETQYF.

The chain joins TRBV24-1 to TRBJ2-7; the D gene is possibly TRBD2 (5 bases). This CDR3 is built from 11 residues. Trimming removed 4 bases at V and 10 bases at J, with 10 bases between. Germline lookup yields CDR1 KGHDR and CDR2 SFDVKD. The CDR3 bases are TGTGCCACCAGTGAATACCGGGAACAGTACTTC. Translated: CATSEYREQYF.

This chain joins TRBV24-1 and TRBJ2-3, with D maybe TRBD2 (5 bases). Trimming pared 4 bases from V and 4 bases from J, leaving 11 bases between. The V gene's germline CDR1 is KGHDR and CDR2 SFDVKD. CDR3 length: 14 residues. The CDR3 region is CATSEPGNSDTQYF. CDR3 nucleotide sequence: TGTGCCACCAGTGAGCCGGGAAACTCAGATACGCAGTATTTT.

The chain uses TRBV5-1 and TRBJ1-1; D call uncertain. The CDR3 length is 15 residues. From germline, CDR1 is SGHRS and CDR2 YFSETQ. V lost 0 bases to trimming and J lost 0 bases, with 9 bases between them. This CDR3 is CASSLEVKLNTEAFF. CDR3 in DNA: TGCGCCAGCAGCTTGGAGGTCAAACTGAACACTGAAGCTTTCTTT. Full variable domain (outside the CDR3, taken from reference TRBV5-1 and TRBJ1-1): KAGVTQTPRYLIKTRGQQVTLSCSPISGHRSVSWYQQTPGQGLQFLFEYFSETQRNKGNFPGRFSGRQFSNSRSEMNVSTLELGDSALYLCASSLEVKLNTEAFFGQGTRLTVV.

The chain carries TRBV5-4 and TRBJ2-6; the D is unclear. V shed 0 bases and J shed 7 bases, with 14 bases lying between them. The V gene's germline CDR1 is SGHNT and CDR2 YYREEE (reference sequence). CDR3 length equals 16 residues. This CDR3 is CASSLERPGGANVLTF. The CDR3 bases are TGTGCCAGCAGCTTGGAACGGCCTGGTGGAGCCAACGTCCTGACTTTC. Full variable domain (outside the CDR3, taken from reference TRBV5-4 and TRBJ2-6): ETGVTQSPTHLIKTRGQQVTLRCSSQSGHNTVSWYQQALGQGPQFIFQYYREEENGRGNFPPRFSGLQFPNYSSELNVNALELDDSALYLCASSLERPGGANVLTFGAGSRLTVL.

A remark on this clonotype: Sequence at one end of the junction differs from germline and may be a read error. The chain links TRBV7-2 to TRBJ2-1; TRBD2 agrees at 10 bases. Germline CDR1 is SGHTA and CDR2 is FQGNSA. The CDR3 runs 15 residues. The CDR3 loop reads CAGSLAGGSCNEQFF. The CDR3 DNA follows: TGTGCCGGCAGCTTAGCGGGGGGCTCCTGCAATGAGCAGTTCTTC.

This clonotype occurred once. The chain carries TRBV5-1 and TRBJ2-7; D unresolved. The CDR3 is 12 amino acids. V was clipped by 4 bases and J by 9 bases, with 14 bases between them. The germline V gene encodes CDR1 SGHRS and CDR2 YFSETQ. As DNA, the CDR3 is TGCGCCAGCAGCCCACCGGACGGCGGGCAGTACTTC. Residues: CASSPPDGGQYF.

This clonotype showed up just once. This rearrangement joins TRBV6-1 to TRBJ1-2; 10 bases are a match to TRBD1. The V gene's germline CDR1 is MNHNS and CDR2 SASEGT. The CDR3 is 16 residues long. The junction had 6 bases not matched to a gene; V was cut back by 4 bases and J by 1 base. The CDR3: CASSGRQGAGNYGYTF. CDR3 bases: TGTGCCAGCAGTGGTCGACAGGGGGCTGGTAACTATGGCTACACCTTC.

This clonotype was counted a few times. The chain couples TRBV7-9 to TRBJ2-4; 12 bases match TRBD2. The CDR3 has 16 amino acids. V dropped 6 bases and J dropped 0; count of bases not matched to a gene: 3. Germline-derived CDR1 and CDR2 are SEHNR and FQNEAQ (reference sequence). CDR3 protein: CASSGLAGLAKNIQYF. CDR3 sequence (DNA): TGTGCCAGCAGTGGACTAGCGGGGTTAGCCAAAAACATTCAGTACTTC.

The chain couples TRBV2 to TRBJ2-5; 11 positions match TRBD2. The CDR3 extends over 14 amino acids. Trimming at V came to 11 bases and at J to 4 bases, leaving 9 bases not matched to a gene. Germline V gene sequence: CDR1 SNHLY, CDR2 FYNNEI. The CDR3 sequence: CADSSGGAPETQYF. CDR3 DNA: TGTGCCGACAGTAGCGGGGGGGCCCCAGAGACCCAGTACTTC.

Comment on this clonotype: Since a much larger clone is just one base distant, this may be a read error. The CDR3 loop is CARLELADTDAQYF. The CDR3 region has the DNA TGTGCCAGATTAGAACTAGCGGACACAGATGCGCAGTATTTT. The chain employs TRBV6-2 or TRBV6-3 and TRBJ2-3; 8 bases line up with TRBD2. CDR1 is MNHEY and CDR2 is SVGEGT in the germline V gene. The CDR3 runs 14 residues.

V and J are TRBV4-1 and TRBJ2-1; TRBD2 is a possible D gene (5 bases). CDR1 and CDR2 from the germline V gene are MGHRA and YSYEKL. CDR3 length equals 14 residues. Trimming took 0 bases from V and 8 from J, leaving 11 bases between them. The CDR3 coding sequence is TGCGCCAGCAGCCAAGAACTAGAGCTTCATGAGCAGTTCTTC. Its protein is CASSQELELHEQFF.

Only a few counts were recorded for this clonotype. The chain employs TRBV11-3 and TRBJ2-1, with D perhaps TRBD2 (6 bases). The length of the CDR3 is 13 residues. The V gene lost 5 bases and the J gene lost 9 bases, with 14 bases spanning the gap. The germline V gene has CDR1 SGHNT and CDR2 YENEEA. The CDR3 nucleotides read TGTGCCAGCAGCCCGGGGGTCCTTGGTGAGCAGTTCTTC. Residues: CASSPGVLGEQFF.

This clonotype has only a few counts. The chain recombines TRBV20-1 with TRBJ1-4; 8 positions match TRBD1. Trimming removed 5 bases from V and 7 bases from J; junction bases left unmatched: 6. The CDR3 is made up of 13 amino acids. The germline CDR1 and CDR2 sequences are DFQATT and SNEGSKA (reference sequence). CDR3 protein: CSAPRQGSEKLFF. The CDR3 region has the DNA TGCAGTGCTCCCCGACAGGGGAGTGAAAAACTGTTTTTT.

V and J are TRBV3-1 and TRBJ2-7; 7 bases are shared with TRBD1. The CDR3 consists of 18 residues. V was pared by 3 bases and J by 4 bases, with 18 bases of the junction left unmatched. Germline values: CDR1 LGHDT, CDR2 YNNKEL (reference sequence). The CDR3 loop reads CASSQGPDRALMQYEQYF. In nucleotides, the CDR3 is TGTGCCAGCAGCCAGGGGCCCGACAGGGCGCTTATGCAGTACGAGCAGTACTTC.

V usage is TRBV6-2 or TRBV6-3 and J usage is TRBJ2-3; 12 nucleotides line up with TRBD2. The germline gives CDR1 MNHEY, CDR2 SVGEGT. The CDR3 runs to 15 residues. The ends lost 8 bases at V and 2 bases at J; junction bases unmatched: 5. The CDR3 loop is CASLRTSGNTDTQYF. In nucleotides, the CDR3 is TGTGCCAGCCTCCGGACTAGCGGGAACACAGATACGCAGTATTTT.

The gene calls are TRBV7-9 and TRBJ2-1; no clear D. Germline V CDR1 and CDR2: SEHNR, FQNEAQ (reference sequence). This CDR3 comprises 13 residues. The ends were cut back, 1 base at V and 7 bases at J, with 8 bases in the middle. The CDR3 nucleotides read TGTGCCAGCAGCTTAGGGCGGCTGAATGAGCAGTTCTTC. Its translation: CASSLGRLNEQFF.

This clonotype was observed a handful of times. The V call is TRBV20-1, the J call TRBJ2-6, with 8 bases that match TRBD1. The CDR3 runs 17 residues. V shed 3 bases, J shed 3 bases, and the junction held 10 bases outside the gene matches. The V gene's germline CDR1 is DFQATT and CDR2 SNEGSKA (reference sequence). The CDR3 reads CSARAGQGDFGANVLTF. The CDR3 DNA sequence: TGCAGTGCTAGGGCAGGACAGGGCGACTTTGGGGCCAACGTCCTGACTTTC.

The CDR3 DNA reads as TGTGCCTGGAGTGGGGGCCGGAGGGAGGGAACTAATGAAAAACTGTTTTTT. Its translation is CAWSGGRREGTNEKLFF. This chain uses TRBV30 with TRBJ1-4, with a possible D match to TRBD1 (5 bases). Trimming left V 1 base short and J 1 base short, with 16 bases between. Germline CDR1 is GTSNPN and CDR2 is SVGIG (reference sequence). The CDR3 spans 17 residues. Full variable domain (outside the CDR3, taken from reference TRBV30 and TRBJ1-4): SQTIHQWPATLVQPVGSPLSLECTVEGTSNPNLYWYRQAAGRGLQLLFYSVGIGQISSEVPQNLSASRPQDRQFILSSKKLLLSDSGFYLCAWSGGRREGTNEKLFFGSGTQLSVL.

The chain has TRBV7-2 and TRBJ1-2; D unclear. The germline V gene has CDR1 SGHTA and CDR2 FQGNSA. Trimming removed 5 bases at V and 6 bases at J, with 13 bases between. The CDR3 totals 13 residues. The chain's CDR3 is CASSPRWGDGYTF. CDR3 sequence (DNA): TGTGCCAGCAGCCCTAGGTGGGGAGATGGCTACACCTTC.